This T cell receptor (beta chain) was found in a study of cytomegalovirus exposure and HLA in healthy donors. PCR involved 60 Vbeta and 13 Jbeta primers. Sequencing used immunoSEQ multiplex PCR; TCRdb keeps in-frame clones, though not all of them. This sample has around 150,000 clones, with around 77% found just once. Trimming removed 4 bases from V and 0 bases from J, with 19 bases in between. The CDR3 runs 18 residues. CDR1 WNHNN and CDR2 SYGVQD come from the germline V gene (reference sequence). The sample comprised PBMCs. The chain couples TRBV10-1 to TRBJ2-1, with a tentative D call TRBD2 (6 bases). The sequence was collected from a man aged 45-60 years in good health and CMV-seropositive. CDR3 protein: CASSGGTLAEGSYNEQFF. DNA of the CDR3: TGCGCCAGCAGTGGGGGGACTTTAGCAGAGGGCTCCTACAATGAGCAGTTCTTC.